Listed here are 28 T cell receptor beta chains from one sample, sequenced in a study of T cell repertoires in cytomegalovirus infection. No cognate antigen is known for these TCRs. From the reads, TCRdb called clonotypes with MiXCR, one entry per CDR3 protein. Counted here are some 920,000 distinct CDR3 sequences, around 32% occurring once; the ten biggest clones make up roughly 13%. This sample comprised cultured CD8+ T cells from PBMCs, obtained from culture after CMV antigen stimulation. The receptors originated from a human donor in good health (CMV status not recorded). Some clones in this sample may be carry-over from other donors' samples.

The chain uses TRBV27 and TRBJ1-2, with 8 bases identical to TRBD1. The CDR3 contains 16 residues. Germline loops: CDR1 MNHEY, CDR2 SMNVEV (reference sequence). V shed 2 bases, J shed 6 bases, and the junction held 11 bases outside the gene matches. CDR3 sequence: CASSLVQGAVWHGYTF. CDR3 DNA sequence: TGTGCCAGCAGTTTAGTCCAGGGGGCCGTTTGGCATGGCTACACCTTC.

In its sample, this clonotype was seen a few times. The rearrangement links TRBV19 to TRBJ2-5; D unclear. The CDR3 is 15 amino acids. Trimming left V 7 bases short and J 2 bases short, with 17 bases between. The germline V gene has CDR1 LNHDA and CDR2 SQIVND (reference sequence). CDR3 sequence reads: CASIARSGLQETQYF. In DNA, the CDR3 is TGTGCCAGTATTGCAAGGAGTGGGCTGCAAGAGACCCAGTACTTC.

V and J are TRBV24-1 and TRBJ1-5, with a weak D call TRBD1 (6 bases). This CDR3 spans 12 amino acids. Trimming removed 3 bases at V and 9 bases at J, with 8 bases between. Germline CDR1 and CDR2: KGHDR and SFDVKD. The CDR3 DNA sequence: TGTGCCACCAGTGATCAGGGGTGGCCCCAGCATTTT. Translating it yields CATSDQGWPQHF.

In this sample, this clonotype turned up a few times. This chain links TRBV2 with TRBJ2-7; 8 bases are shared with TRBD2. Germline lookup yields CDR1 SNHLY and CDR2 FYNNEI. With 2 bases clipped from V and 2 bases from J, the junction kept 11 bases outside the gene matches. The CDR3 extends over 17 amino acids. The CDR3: CASSEPIIGLAAYEQYF. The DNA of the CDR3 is TGTGCCAGCAGTGAACCGATTATTGGACTAGCCGCCTACGAGCAGTACTTC.

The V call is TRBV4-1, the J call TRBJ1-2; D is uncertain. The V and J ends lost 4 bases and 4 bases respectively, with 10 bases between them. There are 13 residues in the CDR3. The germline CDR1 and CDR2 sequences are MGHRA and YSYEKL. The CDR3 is CASSPRSGYGYTF. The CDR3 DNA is TGCGCCAGCAGCCCCCGTTCGGGCTATGGCTACACCTTC.

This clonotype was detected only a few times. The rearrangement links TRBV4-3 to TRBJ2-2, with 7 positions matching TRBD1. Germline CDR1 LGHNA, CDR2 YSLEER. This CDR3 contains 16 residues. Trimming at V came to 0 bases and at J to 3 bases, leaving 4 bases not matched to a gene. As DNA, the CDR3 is TGCGCCAGCAGCCAAGATCCCCAGGGGGACACCGGGGAGCTGTTTTTT. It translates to CASSQDPQGDTGELFF.

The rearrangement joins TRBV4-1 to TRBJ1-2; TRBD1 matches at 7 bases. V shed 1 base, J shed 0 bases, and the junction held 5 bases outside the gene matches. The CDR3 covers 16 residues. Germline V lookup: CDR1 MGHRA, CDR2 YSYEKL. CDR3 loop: CASSQVQGITNYGYTF. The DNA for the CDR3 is TGCGCCAGCAGCCAAGTACAGGGGATAACTAACTATGGCTACACCTTC.

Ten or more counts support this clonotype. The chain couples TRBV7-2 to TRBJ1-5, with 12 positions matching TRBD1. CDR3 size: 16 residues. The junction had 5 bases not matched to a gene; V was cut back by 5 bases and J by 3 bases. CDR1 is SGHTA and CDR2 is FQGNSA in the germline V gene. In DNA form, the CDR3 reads TGTGCCAGCAGCCCCCGGGACAGGGGGCACAATCAGCCCCAGCATTTT. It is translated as CASSPRDRGHNQPQHF. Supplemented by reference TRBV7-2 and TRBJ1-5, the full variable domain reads GAGVSQSPSNKVTEKGKDVELRCDPISGHTALYWYRQSLGQGLEFLIYFQGNSAPDKSGLPSDRFSAERTGGSVSTLTIQRTQQEDSAVYLCASSPRDRGHNQPQHFGDGTRLSIL.

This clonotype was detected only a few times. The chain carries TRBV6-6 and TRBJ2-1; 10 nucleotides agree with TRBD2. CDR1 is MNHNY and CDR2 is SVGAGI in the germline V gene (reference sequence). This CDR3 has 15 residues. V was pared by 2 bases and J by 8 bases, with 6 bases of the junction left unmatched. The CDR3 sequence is CASSYRASGSHEQFF. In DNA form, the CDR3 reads TGTGCCAGCAGTTACAGGGCTAGCGGGAGCCATGAGCAGTTCTTC.

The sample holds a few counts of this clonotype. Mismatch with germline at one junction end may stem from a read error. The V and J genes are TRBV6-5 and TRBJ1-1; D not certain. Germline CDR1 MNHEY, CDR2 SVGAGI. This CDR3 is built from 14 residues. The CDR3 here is CTSSYDGMNTEAFF. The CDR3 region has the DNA TGTACCAGCAGTTACGATGGCATGAACACTGAAGCTTTCTTT.

This CDR3 is CASTGQGVPNAEAFF. In DNA, the CDR3 is TGTGCCAGCACGGGACAGGGGGTCCCTAATGCTGAAGCTTTCTTT. The gene calls are TRBV25-1 and TRBJ1-1, with 11 bases matching TRBD1. This CDR3 comprises 15 residues. Unmatched junction bases numbered 10, after V lost 7 bases and J lost 6 bases. Germline CDR1 reads MGHDK; CDR2 reads SYGVNS.

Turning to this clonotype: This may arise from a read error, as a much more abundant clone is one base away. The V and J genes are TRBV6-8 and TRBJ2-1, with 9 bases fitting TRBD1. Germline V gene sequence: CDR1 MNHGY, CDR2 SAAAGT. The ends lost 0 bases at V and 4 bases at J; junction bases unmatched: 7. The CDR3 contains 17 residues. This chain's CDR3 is CASSYSSGTGFYNEQFF. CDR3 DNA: TGTGCCAGCAGTTACTCCTCCGGGACAGGGTTTTACAATGAGCAGTTCTTC.

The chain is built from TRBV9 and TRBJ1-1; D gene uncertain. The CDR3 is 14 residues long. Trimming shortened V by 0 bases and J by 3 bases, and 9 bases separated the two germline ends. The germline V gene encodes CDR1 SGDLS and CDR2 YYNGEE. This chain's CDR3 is CASSVEVQYTEAFF. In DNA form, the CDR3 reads TGTGCCAGCAGCGTAGAAGTGCAGTACACTGAAGCTTTCTTT. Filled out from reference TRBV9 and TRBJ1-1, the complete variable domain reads DSGVTQTPKHLITATGQRVTLRCSPRSGDLSVYWYQQSLDQGLQFLIQYYNGEERAKGNILERFSAQQFPDLHSELNLSSLELGDSALYFCASSVEVQYTEAFFGQGTRLTVV.

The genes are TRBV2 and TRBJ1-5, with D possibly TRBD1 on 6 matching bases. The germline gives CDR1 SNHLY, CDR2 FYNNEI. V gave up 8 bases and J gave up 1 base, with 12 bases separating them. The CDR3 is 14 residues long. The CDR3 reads CASVQGVSNQPQHF. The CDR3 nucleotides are TGTGCCAGCGTACAGGGCGTGAGCAATCAGCCCCAGCATTTT.

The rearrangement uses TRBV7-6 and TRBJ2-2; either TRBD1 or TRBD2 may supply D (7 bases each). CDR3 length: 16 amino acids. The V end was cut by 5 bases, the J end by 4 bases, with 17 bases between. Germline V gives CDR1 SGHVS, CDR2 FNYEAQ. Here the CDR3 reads CASSQGGYGGTGELFF. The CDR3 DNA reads TGTGCCAGCAGCCAGGGGGGGTACGGGGGCACCGGGGAGCTGTTTTTT.

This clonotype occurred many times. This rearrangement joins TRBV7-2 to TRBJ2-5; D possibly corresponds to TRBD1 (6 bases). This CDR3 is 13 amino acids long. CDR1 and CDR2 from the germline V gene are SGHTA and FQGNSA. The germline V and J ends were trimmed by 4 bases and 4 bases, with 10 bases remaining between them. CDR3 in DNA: TGTGCCAGCAGCTCCTTACAGGGAGAGACCCAGTACTTC. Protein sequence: CASSSLQGETQYF.

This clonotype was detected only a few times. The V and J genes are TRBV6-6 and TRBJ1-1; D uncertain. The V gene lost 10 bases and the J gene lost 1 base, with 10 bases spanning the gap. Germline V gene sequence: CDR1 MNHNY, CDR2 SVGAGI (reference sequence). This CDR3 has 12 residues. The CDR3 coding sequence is TGTGCCATCGGGGAGGGGAACACTGAAGCTTTCTTT. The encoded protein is CAIGEGNTEAFF.

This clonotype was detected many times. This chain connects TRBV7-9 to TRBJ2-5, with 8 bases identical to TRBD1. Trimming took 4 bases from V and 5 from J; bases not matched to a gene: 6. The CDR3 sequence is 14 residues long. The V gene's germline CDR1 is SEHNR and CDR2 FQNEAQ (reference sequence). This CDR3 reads CASSSPGGAETQYF. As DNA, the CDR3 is TGTGCCAGCAGCTCGCCAGGGGGCGCCGAGACCCAGTACTTC.

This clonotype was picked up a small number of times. The DNA for the CDR3 is TGTGCCAGCAGTTACGGGGGCGCTGACAATGAGCAGTTCTTC. This encodes CASSYGGADNEQFF. The chain has TRBV6-5 and TRBJ2-1, with D possibly TRBD1 on 6 matching bases. CDR3 length: 14 residues. V was pared by 2 bases and J by 5 bases, with 10 bases between. Germline CDR1 MNHEY, CDR2 SVGAGI.

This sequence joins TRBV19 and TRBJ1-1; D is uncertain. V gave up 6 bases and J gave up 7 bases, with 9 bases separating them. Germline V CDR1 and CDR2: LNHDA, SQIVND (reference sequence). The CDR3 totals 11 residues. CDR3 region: CASSSHIEAFF. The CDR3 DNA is TGTGCCAGTAGCTCCCATATTGAAGCTTTCTTT.

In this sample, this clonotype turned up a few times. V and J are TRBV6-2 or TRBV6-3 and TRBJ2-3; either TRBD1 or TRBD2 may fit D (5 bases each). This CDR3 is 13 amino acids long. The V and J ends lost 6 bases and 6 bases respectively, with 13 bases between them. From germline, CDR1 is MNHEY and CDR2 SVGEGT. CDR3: CASRHAGTDTQYF. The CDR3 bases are TGTGCCAGCAGGCATGCCGGGACCGATACGCAGTATTTT.

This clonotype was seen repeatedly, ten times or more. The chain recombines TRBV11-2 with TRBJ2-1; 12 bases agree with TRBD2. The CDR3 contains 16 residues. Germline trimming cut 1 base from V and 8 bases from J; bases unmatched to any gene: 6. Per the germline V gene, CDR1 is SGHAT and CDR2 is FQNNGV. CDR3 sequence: CASSLGASGGAYEQFF. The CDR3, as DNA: TGTGCCAGCAGCTTAGGTGCTAGCGGGGGGGCGTATGAGCAGTTCTTC.

Here the CDR3 DNA reads TGTGCCAGCAGTTGGGCAGGGGCCGTCGAGCAGTACTTC. Its protein product is CASSWAGAVEQYF. V usage is TRBV6-1 and J usage is TRBJ2-7; tentatively, D is TRBD1 (6 bases). The germline CDR1 and CDR2 sequences are MNHNS and SASEGT. CDR3 length: 13 residues. V lost 5 bases and J 6 bases, leaving 14 bases between the germline ends.

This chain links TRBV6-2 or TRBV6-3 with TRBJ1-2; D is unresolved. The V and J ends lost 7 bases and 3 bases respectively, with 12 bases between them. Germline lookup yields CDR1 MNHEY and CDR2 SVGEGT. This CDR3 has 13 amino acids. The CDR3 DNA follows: TGTGCCAGCAACGGAAAGGTGGACTATGGCTACACCTTC. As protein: CASNGKVDYGYTF.

CDR3 DNA sequence: TGTGCCAGCAGTATTGGGTACTCTAACTATGGCTACACCTTC. Its translation: CASSIGYSNYGYTF. The chain is built from TRBV6-6 and TRBJ1-2; no definite D call. V gave up 5 bases and J gave up 0 bases, with 10 bases separating them. This CDR3 has 14 residues. Germline CDR1 and CDR2: MNHNY and SVGAGI (reference sequence).

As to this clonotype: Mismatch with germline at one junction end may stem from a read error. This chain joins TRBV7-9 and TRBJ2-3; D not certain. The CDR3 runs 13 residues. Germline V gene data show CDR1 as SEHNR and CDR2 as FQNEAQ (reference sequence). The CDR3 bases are TGTGCCAGCAGCTCAATTCCCGCAGATACGCTGTATTTT. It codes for CASSSIPADTLYF.

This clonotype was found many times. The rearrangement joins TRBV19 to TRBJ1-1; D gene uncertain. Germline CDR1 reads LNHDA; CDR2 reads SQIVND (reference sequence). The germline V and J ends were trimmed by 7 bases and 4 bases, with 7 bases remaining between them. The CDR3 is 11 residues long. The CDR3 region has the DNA TGTGCCAGTACCGACGGCACTGAAGCTTTCTTT. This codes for CASTDGTEAFF.

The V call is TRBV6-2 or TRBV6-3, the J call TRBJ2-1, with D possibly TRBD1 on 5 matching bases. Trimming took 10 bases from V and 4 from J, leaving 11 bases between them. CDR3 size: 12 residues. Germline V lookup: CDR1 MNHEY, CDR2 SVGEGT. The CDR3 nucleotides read TGTGCCACCACGACAGTTTACAATGAGCAGTTCTTC. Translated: CATTTVYNEQFF.